In this sample, the clone carrying this T cell receptor beta chain turned up once. CDR1 and CDR2 from the germline V gene are MDHEN and SYDVKM. Unmatched junction bases numbered 5, after V lost 8 bases and J lost 0 bases. The CDR3 is 14 amino acids. As handled by the study authors: For nucleated cells, counts were estimated from reference gene primer amplification. Clones were read by immunoSEQ multiplex PCR, and TCRdb kept only the in-frame ones, dropping some. That table gives V, J and clone size, and the DNA gave D and trimming. The table shows some 150,000 clones, with roughly 77% occurring only once. This entry comes from a study of blood T cell repertoires in COVID-19. Study-wide background: Spain, Italy and the United States supplied samples that represented acute and convalescent COVID-19. In each case, the material was cDNA or gDNA derived from T cells, B-cell-depleted T cells, or PBMCs.

Material for sequencing was peripheral blood. This chain uses TRBV28 with TRBJ2-7, with 9 positions matching TRBD1. The source is a man aged 60-69 years with acute or convalescent COVID-19. The CDR3 protein is CASGPTGGSYEQYF. DNA of the CDR3: TGTGCCAGCGGGCCGACAGGGGGCTCCTACGAGCAGTACTTC.